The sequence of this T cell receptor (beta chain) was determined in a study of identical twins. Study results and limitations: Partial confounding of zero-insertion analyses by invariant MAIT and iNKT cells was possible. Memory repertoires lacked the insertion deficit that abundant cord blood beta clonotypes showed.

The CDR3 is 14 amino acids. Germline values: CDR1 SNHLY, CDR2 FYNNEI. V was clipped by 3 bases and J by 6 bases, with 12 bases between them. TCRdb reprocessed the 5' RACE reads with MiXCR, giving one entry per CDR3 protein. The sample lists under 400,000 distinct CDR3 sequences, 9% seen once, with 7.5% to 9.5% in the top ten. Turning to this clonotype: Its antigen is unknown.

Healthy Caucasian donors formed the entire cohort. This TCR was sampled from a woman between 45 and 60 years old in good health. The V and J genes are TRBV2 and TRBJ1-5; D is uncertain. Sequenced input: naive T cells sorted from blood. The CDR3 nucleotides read TGTGCCAGCAGTGATCCCTCAATCAGTCAGCCCCAGCATTTT. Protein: CASSDPSISQPQHF.